The rows below give T cell receptor beta chains drawn from one sample of a study of glioma-infiltrating T cells. TCRdb processed the multiplex PCR reads anew with MiXCR; each CDR3 protein has one entry. Among roughly 100,000 distinct CDR3 sequences, about 37% were seen once, and the ten largest hold less than 45%. The sample comprised glioma tissue, nonneoplastic brain tissue, or PBMCs (not recorded which). The origin of the receptors is a human donor with low-grade glioma or glioblastoma, undergoing nonglioma brain surgery, or in good health (not recorded which). Both conserved end residues are part of each CDR3. Fields, in order: J gene, D gene, V gene, clone size, CDR3 protein, CDR3 DNA. The D gene is left open where the match is weak. The listing skips clone size in some rows; elsewhere it reads once, few, many or a size class.

j_call: TRBJ2-7; d_call: TRBD2; v_call: TRBV4-2; clone_size: many; cdr3_aa: CASSRSGSNIYEQYF; cdr3_nt: TGTGCCAGCAGCCGGAGCGGGAGTAATATCTACGAGCAGTACTTC
j_call: TRBJ1-5; d_call: TRBD1; v_call: TRBV4-1; clone_size: many; cdr3_aa: CASSQIQGIYSNQPQHF; cdr3_nt: TGCGCCAGCAGCCAAATACAGGGGATATATAGCAATCAGCCCCAGCATTTT
j_call: TRBJ2-3; d_call: TRBD2; v_call: TRBV6-1; clone_size: .; cdr3_aa: CASNIFGRSAGTQYF; cdr3_nt: TGTGCCAGCAATATCTTCGGGAGGTCGGCCGGTACGCAGTATTTT
j_call: TRBJ2-3; d_call: .; v_call: TRBV27; clone_size: many; cdr3_aa: CASSFTGSTDTQYF; cdr3_nt: TGTGCCAGCAGTTTCACAGGCAGCACAGATACGCAGTATTTT
j_call: TRBJ2-3; d_call: .; v_call: TRBV5-1; clone_size: many; cdr3_aa: CASKVSSGSDTQYF; cdr3_nt: TGCGCCAGCAAGGTTTCTAGTGGTTCGGATACGCAGTATTTT
j_call: TRBJ2-2; d_call: .; v_call: TRBV10-3; clone_size: many; cdr3_aa: CAISEYGRTNTGELFF; cdr3_nt: TGTGCCATCAGTGAGTACGGAAGAACGAACACCGGGGAGCTGTTTTTT
j_call: TRBJ2-7; d_call: TRBD1; v_call: TRBV9; clone_size: many; cdr3_aa: CASSVEQGAYEQYF; cdr3_nt: TGTGCCAGCAGCGTAGAACAGGGGGCCTACGAGCAGTACTTC
j_call: TRBJ2-7; d_call: TRBD2; v_call: TRBV6-2/TRBV6-3; clone_size: .; cdr3_aa: CASSARTSGHYEQYF; cdr3_nt: TGTGCCAGCAGCGCCCGGACTAGCGGGCACTACGAGCAGTACTTC
j_call: TRBJ2-5; d_call: .; v_call: TRBV19; clone_size: many; cdr3_aa: CASSKWMEETQYF; cdr3_nt: TGTGCCAGTAGTAAATGGATGGAAGAGACCCAGTACTTC
j_call: TRBJ2-1; d_call: TRBD2; v_call: TRBV20-1; clone_size: .; cdr3_aa: CSASWGLAGNEQFF; cdr3_nt: TGCAGTGCTAGTTGGGGACTAGCCGGGAATGAGCAGTTCTTC
j_call: TRBJ2-1; d_call: .; v_call: TRBV20-1; clone_size: .; cdr3_aa: CSPTYNEQFF; cdr3_nt: TGCAGTCCGACTTACAATGAGCAGTTCTTC
j_call: TRBJ1-2; d_call: TRBD1; v_call: TRBV4-1; clone_size: .; cdr3_aa: CASSLGQGRSEGYIF; cdr3_nt: TGCGCCAGCAGCTTAGGACAGGGACGTTCGGAGGGCTACATCTTC
j_call: TRBJ2-1; d_call: .; v_call: TRBV19; clone_size: many; cdr3_aa: CASSQGVDNEQFF; cdr3_nt: TGTGCCAGTAGTCAGGGTGTTGACAATGAGCAGTTCTTC
j_call: TRBJ2-1; d_call: .; v_call: TRBV11-2; clone_size: .; cdr3_aa: CASSPSPGTYNEEFF; cdr3_nt: TGTGCCAGCAGCCCCTCGCCAGGGACCTATAATGAGGAGTTCTTC
j_call: TRBJ1-1; d_call: TRBD1; v_call: TRBV2; clone_size: many; cdr3_aa: CASSEQGGNTEAFF; cdr3_nt: TGTGCCAGCAGTGAGCAGGGGGGGAACACTGAAGCTTTCTTT
j_call: TRBJ1-5; d_call: .; v_call: TRBV2; clone_size: many; cdr3_aa: CASSYNSPQHF; cdr3_nt: TGTGCCAGCAGCTACAATTCGCCCCAGCATTTT
j_call: TRBJ2-3; d_call: TRBD1; v_call: TRBV11-2; clone_size: few; cdr3_aa: CASRFTGEDTQYF; cdr3_nt: TGTGCCAGCAGATTCACAGGGGAAGATACGCAGTATTTT
j_call: TRBJ1-1; d_call: .; v_call: TRBV25-1; clone_size: .; cdr3_aa: CANSARVNIAFF; cdr3_nt: TGTGCCAACAGCGCCAGAGTTAATATAGCTTTCTTT
j_call: TRBJ2-7; d_call: .; v_call: TRBV2; clone_size: many; cdr3_aa: CAGSRDSSSYEQYF; cdr3_nt: TGTGCCGGCAGCAGAGACAGCAGCTCCTACGAGCAGTACTTC
j_call: TRBJ2-7; d_call: TRBD1; v_call: TRBV27; clone_size: .; cdr3_aa: CASRHTGGYEQYF; cdr3_nt: TGTGCCAGCAGGCATACAGGGGGCTACGAGCAGTACTTC
j_call: TRBJ2-3; d_call: .; v_call: TRBV6-1; clone_size: many; cdr3_aa: CASSEANWRNTDTQYF; cdr3_nt: TGTGCCAGCAGTGAAGCGAATTGGAGGAACACAGATACGCAGTATTTT
j_call: TRBJ2-5; d_call: .; v_call: TRBV12-3/TRBV12-4; clone_size: many; cdr3_aa: CASSWSGEAQETQYF; cdr3_nt: TGTGCCAGCAGTTGGTCGGGAGAGGCCCAAGAGACCCAGTACTTC
j_call: TRBJ2-7; d_call: TRBD1; v_call: TRBV28; clone_size: many; cdr3_aa: CASSLIGQGANEQYF; cdr3_nt: TGTGCCAGCAGTTTGATAGGACAGGGGGCCAACGAGCAGTACTTC
j_call: TRBJ2-1; d_call: TRBD2; v_call: TRBV25-1; clone_size: .; cdr3_aa: CASSKPGLARYNEQFF; cdr3_nt: TGTGCCAGCAGTAAACCGGGACTAGCTAGATACAATGAGCAGTTCTTC